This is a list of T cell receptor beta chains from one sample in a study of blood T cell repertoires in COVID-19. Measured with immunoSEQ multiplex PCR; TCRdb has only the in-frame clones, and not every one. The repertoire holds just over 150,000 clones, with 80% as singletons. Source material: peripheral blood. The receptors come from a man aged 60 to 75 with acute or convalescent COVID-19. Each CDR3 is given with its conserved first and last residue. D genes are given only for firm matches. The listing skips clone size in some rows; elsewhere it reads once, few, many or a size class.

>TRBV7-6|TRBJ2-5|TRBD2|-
TGTGCCAGCAGCTTAGTTGCGGGGGGAGGACAAGAGACCCAGTACTTC
CASSLVAGGGQETQYF
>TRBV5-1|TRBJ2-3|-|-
TGCGCCAGCAGCTTGGGGCGGGCTGGCACAGATACGCAGTATTTT
CASSLGRAGTDTQYF
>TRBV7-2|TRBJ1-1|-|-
TGTGCCAGCAGCCGACGGGTGGACACTGAAGCTTTCTTT
CASSRRVDTEAFF
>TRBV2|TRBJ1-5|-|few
TGTGCCAGCAAGAAAGGGGGAGTCAATCAGCCCCAGCATTTT
CASKKGGVNQPQHF
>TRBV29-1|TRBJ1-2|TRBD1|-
TGCAGCGTTGAAGATACAGGGGGCACCTATGGCTACACCTTC
CSVEDTGGTYGYTF
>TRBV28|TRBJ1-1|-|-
TGTGCCAGCAGTTTATGGGGAGAAGGGGGGGACACTGAAGCTTTCTTT
CASSLWGEGGDTEAFF
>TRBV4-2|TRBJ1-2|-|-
TGTGCCAGCAGCCAAGATCTGACAGCCTATGGCTACACCTTC
CASSQDLTAYGYTF
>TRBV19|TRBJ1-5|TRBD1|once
TGTGCCAGTAGTCCCGACAGGGAAAGGGATCAGCCCCAGCATTTT
CASSPDRERDQPQHF
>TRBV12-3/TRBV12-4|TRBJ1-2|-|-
TGTGCCAGCAGCCAGACAGCGAACTATGGCTACACCTTC
CASSQTANYGYTF
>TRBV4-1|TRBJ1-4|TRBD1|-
TGCGCCAGCAGCCCGCGTCGACAGGGAACTAATGAAAAACTGTTTTTT
CASSPRRQGTNEKLFF
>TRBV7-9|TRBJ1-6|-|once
TGTGCCAGCAGCTTAGCGCGGCAGTTTAATAATTCACCCCTCCACTTT
CASSLARQFNNSPLHF
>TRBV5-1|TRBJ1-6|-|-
TGCGCCAGCCGGGAACTAAGCGATTATAATTCACCCCTCCACTTT
CASRELSDYNSPLHF
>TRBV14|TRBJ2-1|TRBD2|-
TGTGCCAGCAGCCGACTAGCGGGGGGCCGGATGAGTGGGTTCTTC
CASSRLAGGRMSGFF
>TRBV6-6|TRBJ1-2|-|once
TGTGCCAGCAGTCAATTAGCTAACTATGGCTACACCTTC
CASSQLANYGYTF
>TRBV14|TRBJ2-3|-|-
TGTGCCAGCAGCCTACAAGGCAGGGGAAGCACAGATACGCAGTATTTT
CASSLQGRGSTDTQYF
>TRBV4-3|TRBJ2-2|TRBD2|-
TGCGCCAGCAGCCGGTTAGGACTAGCGGGAGGGAACGGGGAGCTGTTTTTT
CASSRLGLAGGNGELFF
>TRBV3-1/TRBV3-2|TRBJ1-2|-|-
TGTGCCAGCAAGAGTTCCTATGGCTACACCTTC
CASKSSYGYTF
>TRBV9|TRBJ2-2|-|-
TGTGCCAGCAGCGTAGGGAGCACCGGGGAGCTGTTTTTT
CASSVGSTGELFF
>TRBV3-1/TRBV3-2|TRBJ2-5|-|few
TGTGCCAGCAGCCAGGGGGGAGTCGTCTTCGAGACCCAGTACTTC
CASSQGGVVFETQYF
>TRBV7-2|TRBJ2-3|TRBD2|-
TGTGCCAGCAGCCTTACGGGGGGTGGAGATACGCAGTATTTT
CASSLTGGGDTQYF
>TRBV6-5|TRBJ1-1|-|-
TGTGCCAGCAAGTTACGGACTGAAGCTTTCTTT
CASKLRTEAFF
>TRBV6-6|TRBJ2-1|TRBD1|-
TGTGCCAGCAGCGATATAGACAGGGGAAACAATGAGCAGTTCTTC
CASSDIDRGNNEQFF
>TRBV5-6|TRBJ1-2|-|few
TGTGCCAGCAGCACCCCGGGACATGTAAACTATGGCTACACCTTC
CASSTPGHVNYGYTF
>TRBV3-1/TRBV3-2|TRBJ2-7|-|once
TGTGCCAGCAGTGTCCGCGGATCCTACGAGCAGTACTTC
CASSVRGSYEQYF
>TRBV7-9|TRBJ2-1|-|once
TGTGCCAGCAGCCCGGGGAGGATCAATGAGCAGTTCTTC
CASSPGRINEQFF
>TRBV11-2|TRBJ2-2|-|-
TGTGCCAGCAGCCGTAGACTAGTTTTCACCGGGGAGCTGTTTTTT
CASSRRLVFTGELFF
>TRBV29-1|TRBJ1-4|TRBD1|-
TGCAGCGGTCAGACAGGGTTTGAAAAACTGTTTTTT
CSGQTGFEKLFF
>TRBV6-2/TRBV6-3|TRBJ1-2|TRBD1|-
TGTGCCAGCAGTTACGGCGGAGGGGGCGTCTATGGCTACACCTTC
CASSYGGGGVYGYTF